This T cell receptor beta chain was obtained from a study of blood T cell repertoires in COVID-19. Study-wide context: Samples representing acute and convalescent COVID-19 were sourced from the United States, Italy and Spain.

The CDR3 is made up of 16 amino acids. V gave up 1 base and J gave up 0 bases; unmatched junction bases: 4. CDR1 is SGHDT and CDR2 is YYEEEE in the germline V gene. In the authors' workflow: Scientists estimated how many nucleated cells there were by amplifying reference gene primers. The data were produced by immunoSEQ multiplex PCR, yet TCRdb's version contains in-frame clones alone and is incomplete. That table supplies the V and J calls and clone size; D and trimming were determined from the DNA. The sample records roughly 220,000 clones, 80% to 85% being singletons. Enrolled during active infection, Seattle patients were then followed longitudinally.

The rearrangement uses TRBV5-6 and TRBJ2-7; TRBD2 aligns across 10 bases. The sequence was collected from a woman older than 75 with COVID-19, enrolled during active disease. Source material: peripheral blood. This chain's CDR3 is CASSLLAGGHSYEQYF. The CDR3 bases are TGTGCCAGCAGCTTGTTAGCGGGAGGCCACTCCTACGAGCAGTACTTC.